This T cell receptor (beta chain) was found in a study of molecular identifiers for immune sequencing clone quantification. Sorted naive CD8 T cells were those defined as CD8+CD4-CCR7+CD45RA+. TCRdb redid the calling of the PCR reads with MiXCR, one entry per CDR3 protein. The sample lists some 650,000 distinct CDR3 sequences, just under 20% seen once, with roughly 0.85% in the top ten. This clonotype was seen at least ten times. The CDR3 runs to 15 residues. The junction had 4 bases not matched to a gene; V was cut back by 0 bases and J by 1 base. Germline-derived CDR1 and CDR2 are DFQATT and SNEGSKA (reference sequence).

What was sequenced was naive CD8+ T cells from blood, with Jurkat cell RNA spiked in. As for subset: FACS-sorted CD8+CD4-CCR7+CD45RA+ naive T cells. The J gene is TRBJ2-3, the V gene TRBV20-1, with 7 bases aligning to TRBD2. This TCR derives from a human donor in good health. Some libraries in this study had Jurkat cell RNA spiked in. The CDR3 coding sequence is TGCAGTGCTAGAGATGTGGGAGGGCGCACAGATACGCAGTATTTT. Translated: CSARDVGGRTDTQYF.